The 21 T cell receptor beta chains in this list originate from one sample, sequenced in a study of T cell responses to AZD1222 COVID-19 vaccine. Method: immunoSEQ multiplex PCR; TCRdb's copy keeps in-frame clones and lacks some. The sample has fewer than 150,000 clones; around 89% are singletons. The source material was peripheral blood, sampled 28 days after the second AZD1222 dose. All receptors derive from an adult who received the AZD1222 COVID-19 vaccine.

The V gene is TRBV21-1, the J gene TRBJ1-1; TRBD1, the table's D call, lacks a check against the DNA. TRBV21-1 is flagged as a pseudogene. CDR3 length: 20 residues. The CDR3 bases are TGTGCCAGCAGCAAAGCCAGGACAGGGATAAAGGAATACATGAACACTGAAGCTTTCTTT. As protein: CASSKARTGIKEYMNTEAFF.

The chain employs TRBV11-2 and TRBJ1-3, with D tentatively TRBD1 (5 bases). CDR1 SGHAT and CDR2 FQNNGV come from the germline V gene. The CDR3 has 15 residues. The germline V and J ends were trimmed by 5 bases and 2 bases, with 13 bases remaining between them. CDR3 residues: CASSHPADTGNTIYF. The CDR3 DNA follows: TGTGCCAGCAGCCACCCGGCGGACACTGGAAACACCATATATTTT.

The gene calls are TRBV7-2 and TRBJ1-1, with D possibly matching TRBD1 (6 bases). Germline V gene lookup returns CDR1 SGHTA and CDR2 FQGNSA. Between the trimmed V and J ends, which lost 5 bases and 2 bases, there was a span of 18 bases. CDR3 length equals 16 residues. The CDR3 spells CASSRKGDSSNTEAFF. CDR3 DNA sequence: TGTGCCAGCAGCCGCAAGGGGGATTCATCAAACACTGAAGCTTTCTTT.

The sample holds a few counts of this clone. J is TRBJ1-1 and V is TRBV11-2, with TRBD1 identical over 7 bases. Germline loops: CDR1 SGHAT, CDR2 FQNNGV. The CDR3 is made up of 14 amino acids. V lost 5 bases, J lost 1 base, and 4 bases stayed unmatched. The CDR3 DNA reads TGTGCCAGCAGCATCCGGGACAGGAACACTGAAGCTTTCTTT. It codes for CASSIRDRNTEAFF.

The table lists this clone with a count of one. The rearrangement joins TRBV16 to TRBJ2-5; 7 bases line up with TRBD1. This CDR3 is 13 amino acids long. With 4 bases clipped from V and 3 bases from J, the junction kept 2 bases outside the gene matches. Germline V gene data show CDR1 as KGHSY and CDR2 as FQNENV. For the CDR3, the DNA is TGTGCCAGCAGCCCTACAGGGGAAGAGACCCAGTACTTC. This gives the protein CASSPTGEETQYF. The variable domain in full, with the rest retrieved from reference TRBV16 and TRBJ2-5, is GEEVAQTPKHLVRGEGQKAKLYCAPIKGHSYVFWYQQVLKNEFKFLISFQNENVFDETGMPKERFSAKCLPNSPCSLEIQATKLEDSAVYFCASSPTGEETQYFGPGTRLLVL.

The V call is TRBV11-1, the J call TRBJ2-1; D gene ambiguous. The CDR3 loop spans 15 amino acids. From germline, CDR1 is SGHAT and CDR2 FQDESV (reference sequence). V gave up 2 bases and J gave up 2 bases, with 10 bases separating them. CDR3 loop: CASSLQGNTYNEQFF. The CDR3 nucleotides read TGTGCCAGCAGCTTACAAGGGAATACCTACAATGAGCAGTTCTTC.

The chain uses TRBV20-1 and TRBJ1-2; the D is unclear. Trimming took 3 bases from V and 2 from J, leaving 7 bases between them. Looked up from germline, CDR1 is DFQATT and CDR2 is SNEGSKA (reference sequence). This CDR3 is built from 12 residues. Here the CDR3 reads CSASLVNYGYTF. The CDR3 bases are TGCAGTGCTAGTCTAGTGAACTATGGCTACACCTTC.

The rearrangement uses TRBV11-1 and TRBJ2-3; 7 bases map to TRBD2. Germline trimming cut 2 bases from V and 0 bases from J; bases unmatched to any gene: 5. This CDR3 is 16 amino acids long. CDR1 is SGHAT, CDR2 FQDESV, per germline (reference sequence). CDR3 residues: CASSLRLAVSTDTQYF. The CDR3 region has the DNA TGTGCCAGCAGCTTAAGGCTAGCGGTTAGCACAGATACGCAGTATTTT. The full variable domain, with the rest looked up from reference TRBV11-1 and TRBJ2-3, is EAEVAQSPRYKITEKSQAVAFWCDPISGHATLYWYRQILGQGPELLVQFQDESVVDDSQLPKDRFSAERLKGVDSTLKIQPAELGDSAMYLCASSLRLAVSTDTQYFGPGTRLTVL.

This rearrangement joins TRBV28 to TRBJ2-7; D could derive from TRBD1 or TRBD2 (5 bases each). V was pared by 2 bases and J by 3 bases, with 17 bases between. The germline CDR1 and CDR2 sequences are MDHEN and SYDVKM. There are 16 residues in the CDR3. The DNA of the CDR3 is TGTGCCAGCAGTTTAATAGAACAGGCGGGCGGCTACGAGCAGTACTTC. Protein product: CASSLIEQAGGYEQYF. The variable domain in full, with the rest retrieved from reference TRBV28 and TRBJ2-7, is DVKVTQSSRYLVKRTGEKVFLECVQDMDHENMFWYRQDPGLGLRLIYFSYDVKMKEKGDIPEGYSVSREKKERFSLILESASTNQTSMYLCASSLIEQAGGYEQYFGPGTRLTVT.

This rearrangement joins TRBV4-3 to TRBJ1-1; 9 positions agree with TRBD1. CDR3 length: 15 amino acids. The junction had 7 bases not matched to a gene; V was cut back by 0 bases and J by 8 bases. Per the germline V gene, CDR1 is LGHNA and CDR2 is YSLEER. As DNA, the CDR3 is TGCGCCAGCAGCCAAGAACCGGGACAGGGTAGAGAAGCTTTCTTT. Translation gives CASSQEPGQGREAFF.

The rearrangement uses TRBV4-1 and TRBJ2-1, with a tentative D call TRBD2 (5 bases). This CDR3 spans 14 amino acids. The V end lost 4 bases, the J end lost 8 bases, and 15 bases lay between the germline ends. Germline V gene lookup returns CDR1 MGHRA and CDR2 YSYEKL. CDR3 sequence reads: CASSRTPDFDEQFF. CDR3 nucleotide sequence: TGCGCCAGCAGCCGGACTCCGGATTTCGATGAGCAGTTCTTC.

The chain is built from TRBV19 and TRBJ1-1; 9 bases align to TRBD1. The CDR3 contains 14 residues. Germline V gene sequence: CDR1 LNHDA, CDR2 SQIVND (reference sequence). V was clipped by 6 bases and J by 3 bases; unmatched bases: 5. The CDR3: CASRSTGGDTEAFF. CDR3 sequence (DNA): TGTGCCAGTAGGAGTACAGGGGGCGACACTGAAGCTTTCTTT.

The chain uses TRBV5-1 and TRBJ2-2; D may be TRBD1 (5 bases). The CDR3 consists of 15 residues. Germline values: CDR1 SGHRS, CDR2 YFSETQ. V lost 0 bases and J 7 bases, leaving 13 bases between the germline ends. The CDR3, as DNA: TGCGCCAGCAGCTTGGGGCCGCTTAGGGGCGGGGAGCTGTTTTTT. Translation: CASSLGPLRGGELFF.

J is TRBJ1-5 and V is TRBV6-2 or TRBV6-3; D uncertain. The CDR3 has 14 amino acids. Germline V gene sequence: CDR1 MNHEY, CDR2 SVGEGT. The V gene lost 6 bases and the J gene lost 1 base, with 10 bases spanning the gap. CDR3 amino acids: CASSHGGSNQPQHF. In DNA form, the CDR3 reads TGTGCCAGCAGCCACGGCGGGAGCAATCAGCCCCAGCATTTT.

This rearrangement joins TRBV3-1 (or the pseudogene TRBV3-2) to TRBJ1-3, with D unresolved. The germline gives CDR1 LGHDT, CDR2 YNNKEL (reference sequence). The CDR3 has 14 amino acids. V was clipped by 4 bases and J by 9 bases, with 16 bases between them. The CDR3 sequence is CASSRGRSSGTIYF. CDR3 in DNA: TGTGCCAGCAGCCGCGGTAGGAGCTCGGGCACCATATATTTT.

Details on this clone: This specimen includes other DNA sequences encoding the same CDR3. The CDR3 protein is CASSLGGNSGNTIYF. Here the CDR3 DNA reads TGTGCCAGCAGCTTAGGAGGGAACTCTGGAAACACCATATATTTT. This chain links TRBV7-9 with TRBJ1-3; D unclear. CDR1 is SEHNR and CDR2 is FQNEAQ in the germline V gene (reference sequence). CDR3 length: 15 residues. Between the trimmed V and J ends, which lost 1 base and 0 bases, there was a span of 7 bases.

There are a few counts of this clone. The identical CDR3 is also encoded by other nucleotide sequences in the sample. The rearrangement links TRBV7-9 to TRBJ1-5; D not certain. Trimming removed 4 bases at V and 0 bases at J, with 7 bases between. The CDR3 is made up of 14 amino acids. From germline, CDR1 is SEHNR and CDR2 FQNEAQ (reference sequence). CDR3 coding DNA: TGTGCCAGCAGCTCAGGTGGTAGCAATCAGCCCCAGCATTTT. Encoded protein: CASSSGGSNQPQHF.

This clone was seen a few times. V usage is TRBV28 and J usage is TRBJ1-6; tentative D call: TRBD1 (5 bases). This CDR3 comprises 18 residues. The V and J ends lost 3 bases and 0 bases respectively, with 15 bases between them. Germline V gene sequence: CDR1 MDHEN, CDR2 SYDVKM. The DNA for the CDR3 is TGTGCCAGCAGTTTTTCTCGGGGGTTGGGCTCCTATAATTCACCCCTCCACTTT. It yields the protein CASSFSRGLGSYNSPLHF.

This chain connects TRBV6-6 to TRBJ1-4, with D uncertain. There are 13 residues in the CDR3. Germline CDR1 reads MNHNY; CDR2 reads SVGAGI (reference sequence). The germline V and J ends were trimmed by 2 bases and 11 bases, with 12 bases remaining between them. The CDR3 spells CASSYRPWVKLFF. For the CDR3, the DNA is TGTGCCAGCAGTTACCGACCCTGGGTGAAACTGTTTTTT.

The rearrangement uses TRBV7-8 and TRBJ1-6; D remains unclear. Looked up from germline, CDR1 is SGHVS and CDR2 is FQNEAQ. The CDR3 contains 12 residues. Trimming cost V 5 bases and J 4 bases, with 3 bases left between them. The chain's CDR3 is CASSLYNSPLHF. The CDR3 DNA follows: TGTGCCAGCAGCCTTTATAATTCACCCCTCCACTTT.

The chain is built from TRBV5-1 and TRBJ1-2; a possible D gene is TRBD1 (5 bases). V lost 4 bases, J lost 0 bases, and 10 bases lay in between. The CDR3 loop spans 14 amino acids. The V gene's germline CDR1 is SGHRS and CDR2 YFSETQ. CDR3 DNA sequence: TGCGCCAGCAGCGGCCAGGGACCTAACTATGGCTACACCTTC. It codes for CASSGQGPNYGYTF. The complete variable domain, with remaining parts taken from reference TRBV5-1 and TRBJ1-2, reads KAGVTQTPRYLIKTRGQQVTLSCSPISGHRSVSWYQQTPGQGLQFLFEYFSETQRNKGNFPGRFSGRQFSNSRSEMNVSTLELGDSALYLCASSGQGPNYGYTFGSGTRLTVV.